The rows below give T cell receptor beta chains drawn from one sample of a study of low-dose radiotherapy and immunotherapy resistance in tumors. MiXCR, applied by TCRdb to the reads, yields one record per CDR3 protein. The sample consists of around 80,000 distinct CDR3 sequences, 15% to 20% of them appearing once. This material consisted of PBMCs, taken before treatment. These receptors came from a male donor with prostate cancer. CDR3s include the opening cysteine and the closing phenylalanine or tryptophan. A D gene is named only where the DNA matches it firmly. The size entry gives how often the clone was seen (once, few, many) or a class if it is expanded.

d_gene: NA
v_gene: TRBV27
abundance: many
j_gene: TRBJ2-2
CDR3aa: CASSFMGLTGELFF
CDR3nt: TGTGCCAGCAGTTTTATGGGGTTAACCGGGGAGCTGTTTTTT

d_gene: NA
v_gene: TRBV15
abundance: many
j_gene: TRBJ1-2
CDR3aa: CATSRDGVRGYTF
CDR3nt: TGTGCCACCAGCAGGGATGGCGTCCGTGGCTACACCTTC

d_gene: TRBD1
v_gene: TRBV4-2
abundance: many
j_gene: TRBJ1-2
CDR3aa: CASSQRGQGTGYTF
CDR3nt: TGTGCCAGCAGCCAAAGGGGACAGGGAACCGGCTACACCTTC

d_gene: NA
v_gene: TRBV6-1
abundance: many
j_gene: TRBJ1-2
CDR3aa: CASSVHMDLGGGYTF
CDR3nt: TGTGCCAGCAGTGTACATATGGACCTGGGAGGAGGCTACACCTTC

d_gene: NA
v_gene: TRBV2
abundance: many
j_gene: TRBJ2-7
CDR3aa: CASSGLNLGRGTTYEQYF
CDR3nt: TGTGCCAGCAGTGGCCTCAACCTCGGACGCGGGACGACCTACGAGCAGTACTTC

d_gene: TRBD1
v_gene: TRBV5-5
abundance: many
j_gene: TRBJ1-2
CDR3aa: CASSLQGGSYGYTF
CDR3nt: TGTGCCAGCAGCTTGCAGGGGGGGAGCTATGGCTACACCTTC

d_gene: NA
v_gene: TRBV25-1
abundance: many
j_gene: TRBJ2-3
CDR3aa: CASAGAVDTQYF
CDR3nt: TGTGCCAGCGCAGGCGCAGTCGATACGCAGTATTTT

d_gene: NA
v_gene: TRBV4-3
abundance: many
j_gene: TRBJ2-1
CDR3aa: CASSQEGGGYKSSYNEQFF
CDR3nt: TGCGCCAGCAGCCAAGAAGGGGGGGGGTACAAGAGCTCCTACAATGAGCAGTTCTTC

d_gene: NA
v_gene: TRBV4-3
abundance: many
j_gene: TRBJ1-3
CDR3aa: CASSQALNTAGNTIYF
CDR3nt: TGCGCCAGCAGCCAAGCACTCAATACTGCTGGAAACACCATATATTTT

d_gene: NA
v_gene: TRBV11-2
abundance: many
j_gene: TRBJ1-6
CDR3aa: CASSSGGEGSPLHF
CDR3nt: TGTGCCAGCAGCTCTGGGGGAGAGGGTTCACCCCTCCACTTT

d_gene: NA
v_gene: TRBV11-2
abundance: many
j_gene: TRBJ2-5
CDR3aa: CASRDRVGAQQETQYF
CDR3nt: TGTGCCAGCAGAGATAGGGTGGGAGCGCAGCAAGAGACCCAGTACTTC

d_gene: NA
v_gene: TRBV19
abundance: many
j_gene: TRBJ2-3
CDR3aa: CASRTGGAGTDTQYF
CDR3nt: TGTGCCAGTAGGACTGGTGGGGCAGGCACAGATACGCAGTATTTT

d_gene: NA
v_gene: TRBV12-5
abundance: many
j_gene: TRBJ2-3
CDR3aa: CASATGSLTDTQYF
CDR3nt: TGTGCTAGTGCCACCGGGTCCCTAACAGATACGCAGTATTTT

d_gene: NA
v_gene: TRBV28
abundance: many
j_gene: TRBJ2-3
CDR3aa: CASSLTGRRLHTDTQYF
CDR3nt: TGTGCCAGCAGTCTAACCGGCAGAAGACTTCACACAGATACGCAGTATTTT

d_gene: NA
v_gene: TRBV5-1
abundance: few
j_gene: TRBJ2-2
CDR3aa: CASSWGGGDDTGELFF
CDR3nt: TGCGCCAGCAGCTGGGGGGGGGGCGACGACACCGGGGAGCTGTTTTTT